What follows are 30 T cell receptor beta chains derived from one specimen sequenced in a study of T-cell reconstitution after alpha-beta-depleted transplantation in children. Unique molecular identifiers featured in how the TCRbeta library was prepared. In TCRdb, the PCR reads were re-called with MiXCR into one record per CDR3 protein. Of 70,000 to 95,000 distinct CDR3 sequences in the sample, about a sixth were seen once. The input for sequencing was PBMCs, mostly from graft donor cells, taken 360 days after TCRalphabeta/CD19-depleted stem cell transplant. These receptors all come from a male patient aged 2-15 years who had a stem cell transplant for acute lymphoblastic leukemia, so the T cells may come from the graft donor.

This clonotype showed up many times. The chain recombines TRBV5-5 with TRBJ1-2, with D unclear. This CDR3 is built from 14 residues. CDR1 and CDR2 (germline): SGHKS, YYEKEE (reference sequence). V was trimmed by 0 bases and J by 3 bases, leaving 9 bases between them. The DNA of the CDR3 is TGTGCCAGCAGCTTGGTCCGGGCCGACTATGGCTACACCTTC. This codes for CASSLVRADYGYTF. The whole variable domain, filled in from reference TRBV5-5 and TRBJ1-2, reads DAGVTQSPTHLIKTRGQQVTLRCSPISGHKSVSWYQQVLGQGPQFIFQYYEKEERGRGNFPDRFSARQFPNYSSELNVNALLLGDSALYLCASSLVRADYGYTFGSGTRLTVV.

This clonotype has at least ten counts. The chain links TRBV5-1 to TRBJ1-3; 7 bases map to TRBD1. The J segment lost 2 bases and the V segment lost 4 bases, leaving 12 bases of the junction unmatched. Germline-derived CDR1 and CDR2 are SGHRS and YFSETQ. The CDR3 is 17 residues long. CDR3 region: CASSGQTGRLTGNTIYF. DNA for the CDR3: TGCGCCAGCAGCGGACAGACAGGGAGGTTGACTGGAAACACCATATATTTT.

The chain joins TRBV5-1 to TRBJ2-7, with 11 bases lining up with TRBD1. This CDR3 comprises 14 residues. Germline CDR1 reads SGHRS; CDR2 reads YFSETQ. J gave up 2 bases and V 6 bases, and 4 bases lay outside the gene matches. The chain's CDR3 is CASKGTGGPYEQYF. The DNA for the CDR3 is TGCGCCAGCAAAGGGACAGGGGGACCCTACGAGCAGTACTTC.

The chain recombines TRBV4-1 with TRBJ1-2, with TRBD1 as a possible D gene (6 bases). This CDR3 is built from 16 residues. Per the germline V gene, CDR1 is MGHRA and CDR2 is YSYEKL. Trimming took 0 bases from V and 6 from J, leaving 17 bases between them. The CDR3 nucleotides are TGCGCCAGCAGCCAAGATGTCAGGGGACGTGTGGATGGCTACACCTTC. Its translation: CASSQDVRGRVDGYTF.

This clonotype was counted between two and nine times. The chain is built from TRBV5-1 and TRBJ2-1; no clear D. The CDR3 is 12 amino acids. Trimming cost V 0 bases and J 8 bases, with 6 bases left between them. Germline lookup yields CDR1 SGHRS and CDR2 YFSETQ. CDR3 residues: CASSLGLHEQFF. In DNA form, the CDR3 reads TGCGCCAGCAGCTTGGGTCTCCATGAGCAGTTCTTC.

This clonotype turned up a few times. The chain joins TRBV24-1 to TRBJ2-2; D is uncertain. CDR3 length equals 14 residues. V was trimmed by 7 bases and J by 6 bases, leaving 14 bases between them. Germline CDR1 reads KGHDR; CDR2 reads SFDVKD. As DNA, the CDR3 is TGTGCCACCAGGGACGGTAGATCCTCCGGGGAGCTGTTTTTT. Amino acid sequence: CATRDGRSSGELFF.

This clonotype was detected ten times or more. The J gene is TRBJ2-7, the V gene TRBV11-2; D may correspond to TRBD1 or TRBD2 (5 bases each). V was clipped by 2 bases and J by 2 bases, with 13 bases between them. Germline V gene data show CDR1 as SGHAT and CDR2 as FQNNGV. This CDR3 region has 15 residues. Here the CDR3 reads CASSLNGGRTYEQYF. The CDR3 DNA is TGTGCCAGCAGCTTAAATGGGGGAAGGACCTACGAGCAGTACTTC.

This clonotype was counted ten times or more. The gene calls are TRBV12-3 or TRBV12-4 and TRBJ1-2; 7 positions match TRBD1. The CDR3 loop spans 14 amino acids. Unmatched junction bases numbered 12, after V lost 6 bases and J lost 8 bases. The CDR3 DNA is TGTGCCAGCAGGCCGGCGCGGCAGGGGGACGGCTACACCTTC. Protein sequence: CASRPARQGDGYTF.

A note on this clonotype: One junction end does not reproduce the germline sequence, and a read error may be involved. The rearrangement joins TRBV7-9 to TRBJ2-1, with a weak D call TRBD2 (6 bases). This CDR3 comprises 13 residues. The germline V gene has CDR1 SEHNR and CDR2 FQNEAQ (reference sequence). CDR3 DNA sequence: TGTGCCAGCAGCTTAATGGGAGGAGTAGCGACACTCTTC. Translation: CASSLMGGVATLF.

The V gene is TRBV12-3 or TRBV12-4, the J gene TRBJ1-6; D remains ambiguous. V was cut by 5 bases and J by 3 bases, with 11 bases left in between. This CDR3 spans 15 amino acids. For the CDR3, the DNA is TGTGCCAGCAGTCTAACCGGGGTCTATAATTCACCCCTCCACTTT. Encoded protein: CASSLTGVYNSPLHF.

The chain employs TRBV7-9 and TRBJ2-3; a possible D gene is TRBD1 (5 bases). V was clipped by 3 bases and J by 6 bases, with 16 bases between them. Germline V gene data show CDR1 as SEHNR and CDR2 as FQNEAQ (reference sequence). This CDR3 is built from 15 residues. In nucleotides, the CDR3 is TGTGCCAGCAGCTTTCAGGACGGACACCGTGATACGCAGTATTTT. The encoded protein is CASSFQDGHRDTQYF.

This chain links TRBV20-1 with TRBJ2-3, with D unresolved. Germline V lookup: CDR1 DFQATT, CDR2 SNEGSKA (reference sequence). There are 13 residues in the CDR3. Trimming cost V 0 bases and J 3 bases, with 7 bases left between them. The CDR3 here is CSARDHYTDTQYF. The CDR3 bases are TGCAGTGCTAGAGATCACTATACAGATACGCAGTATTTT.

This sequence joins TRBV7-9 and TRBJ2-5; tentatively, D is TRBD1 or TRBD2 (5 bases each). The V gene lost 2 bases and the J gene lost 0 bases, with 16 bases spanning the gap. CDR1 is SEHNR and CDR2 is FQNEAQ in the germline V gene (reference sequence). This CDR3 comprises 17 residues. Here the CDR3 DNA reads TGTGCCAGCAGCTTAAAAGGGGAGCGCGGACACCAAGAGACCCAGTACTTC. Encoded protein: CASSLKGERGHQETQYF.

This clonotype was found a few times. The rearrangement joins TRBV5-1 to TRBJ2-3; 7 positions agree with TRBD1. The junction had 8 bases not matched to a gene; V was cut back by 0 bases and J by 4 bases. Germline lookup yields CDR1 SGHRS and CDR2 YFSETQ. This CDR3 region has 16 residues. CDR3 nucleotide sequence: TGCGCCAGCAGCTTGGCCCGACAGGGTTTCGCAGATACGCAGTATTTT. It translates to CASSLARQGFADTQYF.

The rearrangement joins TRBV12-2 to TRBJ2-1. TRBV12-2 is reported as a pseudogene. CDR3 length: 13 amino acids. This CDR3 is CASRFWVNNEQFF. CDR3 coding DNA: TGTGCAAGTCGCTTTTGGGTCAACAATGAGCAGTTCTTC.

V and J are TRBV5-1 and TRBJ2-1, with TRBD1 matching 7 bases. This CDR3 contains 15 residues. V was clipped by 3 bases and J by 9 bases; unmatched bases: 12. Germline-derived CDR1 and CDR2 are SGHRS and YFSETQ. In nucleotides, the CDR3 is TGCGCCAGCAGCTCCACAGGGGTGGCGGACGGTGAGCAGTTCTTC. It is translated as CASSSTGVADGEQFF. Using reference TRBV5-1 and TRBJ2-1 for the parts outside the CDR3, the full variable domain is KAGVTQTPRYLIKTRGQQVTLSCSPISGHRSVSWYQQTPGQGLQFLFEYFSETQRNKGNFPGRFSGRQFSNSRSEMNVSTLELGDSALYLCASSSTGVADGEQFFGPGTRLTVL.

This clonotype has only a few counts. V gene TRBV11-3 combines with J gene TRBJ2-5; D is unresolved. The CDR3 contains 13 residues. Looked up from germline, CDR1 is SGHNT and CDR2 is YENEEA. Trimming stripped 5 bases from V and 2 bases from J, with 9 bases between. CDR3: CASSTRTQETQYF. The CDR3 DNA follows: TGTGCCAGCAGCACCCGGACGCAAGAGACCCAGTACTTC.

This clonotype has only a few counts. The CDR3: CASSLSPSATWNEQFF. For the CDR3, the DNA is TGTGCCAGCAGCTTAAGTCCTAGTGCAACATGGAATGAGCAGTTCTTC. The chain has TRBV7-9 and TRBJ2-1; no clear D gene. V lost 2 bases and J lost 7, with 18 bases in between. Germline V CDR1 and CDR2: SEHNR, FQNEAQ (reference sequence). This CDR3 has 16 amino acids. Supplemented by reference TRBV7-9 and TRBJ2-1, the full variable domain reads DTGVSQNPRHKITKRGQNVTFRCDPISEHNRLYWYRQTLGQGPEFLTYFQNEAQLEKSRLLSDRFSAERPKGSFSTLEIQRTEQGDSAMYLCASSLSPSATWNEQFFGPGTRLTVL.

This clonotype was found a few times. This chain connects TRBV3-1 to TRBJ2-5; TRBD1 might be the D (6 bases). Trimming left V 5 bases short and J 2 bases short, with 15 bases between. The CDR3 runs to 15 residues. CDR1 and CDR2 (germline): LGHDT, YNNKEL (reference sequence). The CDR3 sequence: CASSGWGPGQETQYF. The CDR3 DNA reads TGTGCCAGCAGCGGGTGGGGGCCCGGACAAGAGACCCAGTACTTC.

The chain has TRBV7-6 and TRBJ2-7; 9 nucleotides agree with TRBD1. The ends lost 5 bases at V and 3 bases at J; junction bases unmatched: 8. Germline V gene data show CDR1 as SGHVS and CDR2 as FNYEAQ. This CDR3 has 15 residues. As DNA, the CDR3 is TGTGCCAGCAGCCTAACCCGGGACAGGGACTACGAGCAGTACTTC. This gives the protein CASSLTRDRDYEQYF.

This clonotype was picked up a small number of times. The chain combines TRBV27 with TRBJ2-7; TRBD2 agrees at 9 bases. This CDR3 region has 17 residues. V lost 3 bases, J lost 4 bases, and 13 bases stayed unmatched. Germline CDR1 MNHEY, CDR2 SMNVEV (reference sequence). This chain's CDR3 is CASSFVVSGSGAYEQYF. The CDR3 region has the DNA TGTGCCAGCAGTTTCGTAGTTAGCGGGAGTGGGGCTTACGAGCAGTACTTC.

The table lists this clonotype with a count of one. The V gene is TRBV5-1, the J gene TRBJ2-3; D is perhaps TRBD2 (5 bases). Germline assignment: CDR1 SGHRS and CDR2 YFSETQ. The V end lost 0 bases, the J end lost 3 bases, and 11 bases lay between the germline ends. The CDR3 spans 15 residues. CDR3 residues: CASSLEGPGTDTQYF. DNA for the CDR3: TGCGCCAGCAGCTTGGAGGGCCCGGGGACAGATACGCAGTATTTT.

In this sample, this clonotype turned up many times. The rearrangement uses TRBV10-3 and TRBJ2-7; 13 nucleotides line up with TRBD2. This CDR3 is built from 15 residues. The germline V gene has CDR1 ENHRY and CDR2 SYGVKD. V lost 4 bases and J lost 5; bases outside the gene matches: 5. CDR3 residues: CAISAGLAGRNEQYF. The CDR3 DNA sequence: TGTGCCATCAGTGCGGGACTAGCGGGAAGGAACGAGCAGTACTTC.

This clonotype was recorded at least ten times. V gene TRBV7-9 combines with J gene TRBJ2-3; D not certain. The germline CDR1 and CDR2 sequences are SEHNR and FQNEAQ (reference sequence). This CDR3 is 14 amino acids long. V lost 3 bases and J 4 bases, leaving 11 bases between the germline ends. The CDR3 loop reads CASSFEGAPDTQYF. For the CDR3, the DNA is TGTGCCAGCAGCTTTGAAGGTGCTCCAGATACGCAGTATTTT.

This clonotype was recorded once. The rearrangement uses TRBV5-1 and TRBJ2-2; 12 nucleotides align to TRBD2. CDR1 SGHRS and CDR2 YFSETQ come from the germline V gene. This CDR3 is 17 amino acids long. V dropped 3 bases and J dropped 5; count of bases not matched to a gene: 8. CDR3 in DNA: TGCGCCAGCAGCTATATTGGACTAGCGGGATTAACCGGGGAGCTGTTTTTT. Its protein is CASSYIGLAGLTGELFF.

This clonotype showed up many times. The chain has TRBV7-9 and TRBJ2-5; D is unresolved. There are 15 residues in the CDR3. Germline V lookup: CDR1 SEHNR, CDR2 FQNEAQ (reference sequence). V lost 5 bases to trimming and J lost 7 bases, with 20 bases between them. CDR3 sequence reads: CASSPKRRLEVTQYF. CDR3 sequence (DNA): TGTGCCAGCAGCCCGAAGAGGCGCCTAGAGGTGACCCAGTACTTC.

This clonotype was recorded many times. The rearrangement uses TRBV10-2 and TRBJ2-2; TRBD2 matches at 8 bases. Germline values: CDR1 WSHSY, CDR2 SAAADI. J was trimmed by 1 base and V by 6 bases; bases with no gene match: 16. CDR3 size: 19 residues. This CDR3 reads CASRGRLAYTEENTGELFF. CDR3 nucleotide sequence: TGCGCCAGCAGGGGGCGACTAGCGTATACCGAAGAGAACACCGGGGAGCTGTTTTTT.

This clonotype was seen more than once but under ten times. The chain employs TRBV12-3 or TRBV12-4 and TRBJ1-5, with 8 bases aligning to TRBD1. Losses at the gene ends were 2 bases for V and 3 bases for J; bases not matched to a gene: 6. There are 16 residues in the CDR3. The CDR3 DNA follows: TGTGCCAGCAGTTTAAGGTTGACAGGGGACAATCAGCCCCAGCATTTT. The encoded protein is CASSLRLTGDNQPQHF.

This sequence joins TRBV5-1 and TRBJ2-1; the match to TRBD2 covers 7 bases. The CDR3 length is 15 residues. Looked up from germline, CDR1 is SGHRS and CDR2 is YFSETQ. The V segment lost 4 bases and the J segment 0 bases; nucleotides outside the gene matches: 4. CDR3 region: CASSVGLSSYNEQFF. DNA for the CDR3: TGCGCCAGCAGCGTGGGACTAAGCTCCTACAATGAGCAGTTCTTC.

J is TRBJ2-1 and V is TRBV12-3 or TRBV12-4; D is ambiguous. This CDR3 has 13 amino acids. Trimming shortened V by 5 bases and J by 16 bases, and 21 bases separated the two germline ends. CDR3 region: CASSPLYNTEAFF. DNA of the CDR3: TGTGCCAGCAGTCCCCTATATAACACTGAAGCTTTCTTC.